This T cell receptor (beta chain) was identified during a study of post-analysis software for immune sequencing data. Whole-study context: Clinical courses comprised relapsing-remitting, secondary progressive and progressive-relapsing multiple sclerosis.

Study-level findings and limits: Versus controls, multiple sclerosis patients showed significantly lower diversity (normalized Chao1). Strong co-clustering by F measure was evident for samples that had been prepared in the same batch. About 5 TRBV segments (TRBV5-6, TRBV5-1 and TRBV20-1 among them) occurred more frequently in patients than in controls.

Unique-molecular-identifier-tagged TCR beta cDNA libraries were used. cDNA molecules numbering roughly 0.5 million came from roughly 1 to 10 million T cells. One entry per CDR3 protein results from TCRdb running MiXCR on the PCR reads. The sample lists 600,000 to 750,000 distinct CDR3 sequences; about 60% were seen once. Comments on this clonotype: What it binds is unknown.

CDR3 length: 16 amino acids. Germline loops: CDR1 SGHRS, CDR2 YFSETQ. J gave up 8 bases and V 3 bases, and 14 bases lay outside the gene matches. This chain connects TRBV5-1 to TRBJ2-1; 7 positions agree with TRBD1. This receptor was identified in a girl aged 2 to 9 with multiple sclerosis. The specimen was blood. CDR3 sequence reads: CASSSTRDRLWDEQFF. The CDR3 DNA reads TGCGCCAGCAGCTCGACCCGGGACAGACTTTGGGATGAGCAGTTCTTC.